The clone carrying this TCR beta chain was counted between two and nine times. These data originate in a study of blood T cell repertoires in COVID-19. On the study more broadly: Spain, Italy and the United States supplied samples that represented acute and convalescent COVID-19. T cells, B-cell-depleted T cells, or PBMCs provided the cDNA or gDNA that served as material.

The CDR3 has 15 residues. Germline loops: CDR1 SGHRS, CDR2 YFSETQ. V shed 4 bases, J shed 3 bases, and the junction held 8 bases outside the gene matches. In the authors' methods: Reference gene primer amplification gave estimated nucleated cell counts. Repertoires were generated with immunoSEQ multiplex PCR, while TCRdb's copy carries only in-frame clones and drops some. V, J and clone size were drawn from that table, and D and trimming were deduced from the DNA. The data show under 150,000 clones, more than 70% seen once. Sequencing was performed on peripheral blood. This receptor was taken from a man between 60 and 75 years old with acute or convalescent COVID-19. The V and J genes are TRBV5-1 and TRBJ1-1; TRBD1 agrees at 8 bases. The CDR3 DNA follows: TGCGCCAGCAGCCAAGCGACAGGGGAATACACTGAAGCTTTCTTT. Protein sequence: CASSQATGEYTEAFF.